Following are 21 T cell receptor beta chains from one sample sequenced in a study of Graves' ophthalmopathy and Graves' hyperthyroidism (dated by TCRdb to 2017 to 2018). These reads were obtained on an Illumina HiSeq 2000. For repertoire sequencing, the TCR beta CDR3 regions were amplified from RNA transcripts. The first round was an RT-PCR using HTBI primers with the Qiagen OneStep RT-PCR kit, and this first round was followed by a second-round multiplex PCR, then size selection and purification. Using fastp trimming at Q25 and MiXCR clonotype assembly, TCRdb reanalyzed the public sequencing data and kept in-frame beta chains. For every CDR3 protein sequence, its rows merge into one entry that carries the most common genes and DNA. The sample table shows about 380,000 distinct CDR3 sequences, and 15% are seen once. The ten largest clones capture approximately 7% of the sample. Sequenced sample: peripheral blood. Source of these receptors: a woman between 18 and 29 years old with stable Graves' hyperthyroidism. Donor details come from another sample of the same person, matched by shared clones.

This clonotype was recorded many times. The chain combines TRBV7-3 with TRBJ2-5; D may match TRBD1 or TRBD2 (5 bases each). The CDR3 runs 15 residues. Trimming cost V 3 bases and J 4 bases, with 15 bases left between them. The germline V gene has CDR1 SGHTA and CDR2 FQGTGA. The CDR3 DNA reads TGTGCCAGCAGCTTGCGTGGTGGGGGTTTAGAGACCCAGTACTTC. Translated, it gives CASSLRGGGLETQYF.

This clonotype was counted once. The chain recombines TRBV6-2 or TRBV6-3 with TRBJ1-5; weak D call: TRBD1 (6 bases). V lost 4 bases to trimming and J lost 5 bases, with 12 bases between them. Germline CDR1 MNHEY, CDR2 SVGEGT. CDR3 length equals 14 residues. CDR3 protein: CASSSHRADQPQHF. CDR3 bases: TGTGCCAGCAGTTCCCACAGGGCCGATCAGCCCCAGCATTTT.

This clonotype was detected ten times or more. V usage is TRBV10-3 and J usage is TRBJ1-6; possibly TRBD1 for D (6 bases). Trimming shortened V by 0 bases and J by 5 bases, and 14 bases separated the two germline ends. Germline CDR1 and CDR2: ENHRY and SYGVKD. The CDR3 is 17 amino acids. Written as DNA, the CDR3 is TGTGCCATCAGTGAGTCTCCTCGGGGGGCAGATAATTCACCCCTCCACTTT. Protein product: CAISESPRGADNSPLHF.

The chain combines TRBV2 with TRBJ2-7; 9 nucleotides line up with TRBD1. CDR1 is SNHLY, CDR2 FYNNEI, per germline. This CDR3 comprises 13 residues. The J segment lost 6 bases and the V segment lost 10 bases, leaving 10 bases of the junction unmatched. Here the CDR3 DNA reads TGTGCCACCACTCGAATGACAGGGGGCGAGCAGTACTTC. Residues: CATTRMTGGEQYF.

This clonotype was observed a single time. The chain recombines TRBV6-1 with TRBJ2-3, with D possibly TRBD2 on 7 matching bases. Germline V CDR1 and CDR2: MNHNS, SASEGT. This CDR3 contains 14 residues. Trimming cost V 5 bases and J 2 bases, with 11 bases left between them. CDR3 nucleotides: TGTGCCAGCAGTCGGGGGGCATCCACAGATACGCAGTATTTT. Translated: CASSRGASTDTQYF.

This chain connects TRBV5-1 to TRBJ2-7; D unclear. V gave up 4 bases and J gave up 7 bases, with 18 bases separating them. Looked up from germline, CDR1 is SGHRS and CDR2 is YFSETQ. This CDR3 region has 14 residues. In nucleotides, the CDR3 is TGCGCCAGCAGCCCCTCAGGACGGTTGAAGGAGCAGTACTTC. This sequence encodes CASSPSGRLKEQYF.

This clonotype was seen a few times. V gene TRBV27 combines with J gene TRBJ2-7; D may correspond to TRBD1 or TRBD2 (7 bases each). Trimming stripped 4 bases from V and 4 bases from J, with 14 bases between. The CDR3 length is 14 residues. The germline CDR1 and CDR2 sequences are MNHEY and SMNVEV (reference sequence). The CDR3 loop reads CASSSSGGGYEQYF. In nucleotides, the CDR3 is TGTGCCAGCAGTTCGTCAGGGGGAGGGTACGAGCAGTACTTC.

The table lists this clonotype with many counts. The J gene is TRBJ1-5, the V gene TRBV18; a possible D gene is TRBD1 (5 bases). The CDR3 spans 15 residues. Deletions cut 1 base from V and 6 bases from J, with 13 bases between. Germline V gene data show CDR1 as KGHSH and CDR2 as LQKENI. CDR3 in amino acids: CASSPRTRGGQPQHF. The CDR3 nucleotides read TGTGCCAGCTCACCACGGACAAGGGGTGGTCAGCCCCAGCATTTT.

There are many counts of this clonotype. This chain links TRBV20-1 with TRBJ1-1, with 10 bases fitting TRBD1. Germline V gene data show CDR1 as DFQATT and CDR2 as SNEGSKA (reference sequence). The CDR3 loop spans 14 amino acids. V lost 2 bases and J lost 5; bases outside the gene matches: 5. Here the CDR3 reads CSARWGQGMTEAFF. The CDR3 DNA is TGCAGTGCTAGATGGGGACAGGGGATGACTGAAGCTTTCTTT.

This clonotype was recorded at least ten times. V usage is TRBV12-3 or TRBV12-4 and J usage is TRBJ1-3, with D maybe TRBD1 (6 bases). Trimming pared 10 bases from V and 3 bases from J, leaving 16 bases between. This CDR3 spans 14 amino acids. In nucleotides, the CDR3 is TGTGCCACCTTCACAGGGCTTTATGGAAACACCATATATTTT. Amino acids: CATFTGLYGNTIYF.

This chain's CDR3 is CASSLSSGTGTGYTF. Here the CDR3 DNA reads TGTGCCAGCAGCTTAAGTTCCGGGACAGGGACTGGCTACACCTTC. The chain links TRBV7-9 to TRBJ1-2; TRBD1 matches 9 bases. Germline trimming cut 2 bases from V and 7 bases from J; bases unmatched to any gene: 8. Per germline, CDR1 SEHNR and CDR2 FQNEAQ (reference sequence). The CDR3 covers 15 residues.

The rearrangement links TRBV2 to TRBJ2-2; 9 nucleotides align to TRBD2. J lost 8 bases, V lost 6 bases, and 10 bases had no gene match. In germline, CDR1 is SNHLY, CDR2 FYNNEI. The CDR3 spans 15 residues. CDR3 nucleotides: TGTGCCAGCAGGCGGCTAGCGGGGACATTGGGGGAGCTGTTTTTT. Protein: CASRRLAGTLGELFF.

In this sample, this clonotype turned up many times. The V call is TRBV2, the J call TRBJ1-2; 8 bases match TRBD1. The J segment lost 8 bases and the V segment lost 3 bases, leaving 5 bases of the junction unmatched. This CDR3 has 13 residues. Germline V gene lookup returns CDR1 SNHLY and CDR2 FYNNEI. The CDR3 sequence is CASSDRGRPGYTF. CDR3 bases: TGTGCCAGCAGTGACAGGGGGCGTCCGGGCTACACCTTC. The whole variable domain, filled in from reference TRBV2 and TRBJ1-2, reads EPEVTQTPSHQVTQMGQEVILRCVPISNHLYFYWYRQILGQKVEFLVSFYNNEISEKSEIFDDQFSVERPDGSNFTLKIRSTKLEDSAMYFCASSDRGRPGYTFGSGTRLTVV.

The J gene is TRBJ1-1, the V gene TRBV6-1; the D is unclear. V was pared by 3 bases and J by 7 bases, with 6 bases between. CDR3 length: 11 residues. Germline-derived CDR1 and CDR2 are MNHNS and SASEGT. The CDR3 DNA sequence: TGTGCCAGCAGTGATGGGGATGAAGCTTTCTTT. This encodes CASSDGDEAFF.

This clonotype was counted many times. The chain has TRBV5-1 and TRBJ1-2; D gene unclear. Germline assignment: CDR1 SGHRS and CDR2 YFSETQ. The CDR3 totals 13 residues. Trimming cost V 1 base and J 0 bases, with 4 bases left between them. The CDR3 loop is CASSLLANYGYTF. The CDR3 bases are TGCGCCAGCAGCTTGCTTGCTAACTATGGCTACACCTTC.

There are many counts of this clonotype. DNA of the CDR3: TGTGCCAGCAGTTCTCCGACAGGGGGCTCATCTGGGGCCAACGTCCTGACTTTC. It encodes CASSSPTGGSSGANVLTF. The V call is TRBV6-2 or TRBV6-3, the J call TRBJ2-6; 10 positions match TRBD1. In germline, CDR1 is MNHEY, CDR2 SVGEGT. Unmatched junction bases numbered 7, after V lost 4 bases and J lost 1 base. The CDR3 is 18 residues long.

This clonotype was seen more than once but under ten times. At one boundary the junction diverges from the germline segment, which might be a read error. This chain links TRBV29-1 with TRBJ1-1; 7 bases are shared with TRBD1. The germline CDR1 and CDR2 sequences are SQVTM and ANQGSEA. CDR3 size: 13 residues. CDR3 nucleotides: TGCAGCGTTAAAGAGGGGGCGACCTCCGAAGCTTTCTTT. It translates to CSVKEGATSEAFF.

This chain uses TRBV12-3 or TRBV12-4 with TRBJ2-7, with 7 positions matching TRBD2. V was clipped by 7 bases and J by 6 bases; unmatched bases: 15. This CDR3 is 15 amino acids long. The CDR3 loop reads CASTVGRRGGSEQYF. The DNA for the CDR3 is TGTGCCAGCACTGTAGGTAGGAGGGGAGGGTCCGAGCAGTACTTC.

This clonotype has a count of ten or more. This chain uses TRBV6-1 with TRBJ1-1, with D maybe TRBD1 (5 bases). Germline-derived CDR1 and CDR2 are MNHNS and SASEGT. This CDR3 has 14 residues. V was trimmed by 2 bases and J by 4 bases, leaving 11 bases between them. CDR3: CASSEMGLLTEAFF. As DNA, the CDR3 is TGTGCCAGCAGTGAAATGGGACTCCTCACTGAAGCTTTCTTT.

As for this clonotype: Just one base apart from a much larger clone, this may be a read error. The CDR3 is CASSHSIDVNTGELFF. The CDR3 nucleotides read TGTGCCAGCAGTCACTCTATTGACGTGAACACCGGGGAGCTGTTTTTT. The V gene is TRBV25-1, the J gene TRBJ2-2; D is uncertain. Trimming cost V 5 bases and J 1 base, with 14 bases left between them. The CDR3 loop spans 16 amino acids. The germline V gene encodes CDR1 MGHDK and CDR2 SYGVNS.

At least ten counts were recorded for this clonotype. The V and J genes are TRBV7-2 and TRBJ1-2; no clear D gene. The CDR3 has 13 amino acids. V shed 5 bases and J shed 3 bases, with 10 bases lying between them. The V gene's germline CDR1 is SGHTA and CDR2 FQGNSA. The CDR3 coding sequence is TGTGCCAGCAGCCGGACGGACTACTATGGCTACACCTTC. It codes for CASSRTDYYGYTF.